This T cell receptor (beta chain) was retrieved from a study of T cells in Graves' hyperthyroidism and ophthalmopathy. TCR beta CDR3 sequences were amplified from RNA transcripts. HTBI primers were employed in a first-round RT-PCR of the TCR CDR3. Each CDR3 protein is one row after TCRdb ran MiXCR on the multiplex PCR reads. The sample records 500,000 to 800,000 distinct CDR3 sequences, 45% being singletons. Diagnosis relied on clinical symptoms, serum thyroxine and TRAb, thyroid ultrasound and orbital computed tomography. For this clonotype: Antigen unknown.

Overall study findings and caveats: Ophthalmopathy, which appeared later, was predicted by the model a median 6.5 months before onset. Among thyroid clonotypes expanded above 0.001, most also appeared in blood.

The V end was cut by 0 bases, the J end by 3 bases, with 11 bases between. The V gene's germline CDR1 is KGHSH and CDR2 LQKENI. CDR3 length: 15 amino acids. The sequencing sample was made of peripheral blood or thyroid tissue (not recorded which). The sequence was obtained from an adult man with Graves' disease, either hyperthyroidism or ophthalmopathy (not recorded which). The chain links TRBV18 to TRBJ1-1; tentative D call: TRBD1 (6 bases). CDR3 sequence: CASSPPARGYTEAFF. Written as DNA, the CDR3 is TGTGCCAGCTCACCACCGGCGAGGGGGTACACTGAAGCTTTCTTT.